The sequence of this T cell receptor (beta chain) was determined in a study of CD8 T cells in ankylosing spondylitis. Germline V lookup: CDR1 LNHNV, CDR2 YYDKDF (reference sequence). There are 11 residues in the CDR3. The V gene lost 2 bases and the J gene lost 8 bases, with 7 bases spanning the gap. TCRdb used MiXCR to reprocess the 5' RACE reads, holding one entry per CDR3 protein. The sample lists 340,000 or so distinct CDR3 sequences; roughly 15% were seen once. The rearrangement uses TRBV15 and TRBJ2-7; D ambiguous. The clonotype comes from a male donor with ankylosing spondylitis or in good health (not recorded which). The sample consisted of blood, either unsorted or a sorted T cell fraction (not recorded which). In nucleotides, the CDR3 is TGTGCCACCAGCAGATCCGACAAGCAGTACTTC. Translated: CATSRSDKQYF.